The 5 T cell receptor beta chains reported below all come from one sample, sequenced in a study of blood T cell repertoires in COVID-19. The table came from immunoSEQ multiplex PCR; TCRdb's copy has only in-frame clones and leaves some out. This sample yields around 220,000 clones, of which 90% are seen a single time; approximately 16% belongs to the top ten. The material sequenced was PBMCs or T cells enriched from blood (not recorded which). These TCRs come from a man aged 30 to 39 who had been exposed to COVID-19.

The chain recombines TRBV7-9 with TRBJ2-1; 13 bases align to TRBD2. The CDR3 totals 17 residues. V was clipped by 2 bases and J by 2 bases; unmatched bases: 3. Looked up from germline, CDR1 is SEHNR and CDR2 is FQNEAQ (reference sequence). CDR3 region: CASSLSGTSGTYNEQFF. In nucleotides, the CDR3 is TGTGCCAGCAGCTTATCCGGGACTAGCGGGACCTACAATGAGCAGTTCTTC.

The rearrangement uses TRBV5-1 and TRBJ1-2; 8 bases map to TRBD1. Germline CDR1 and CDR2: SGHRS and YFSETQ. The CDR3 has 12 amino acids. The V and J ends lost 4 bases and 9 bases, in that order; junction bases with no gene match: 5. In DNA, the CDR3 is TGCGCCAGCAGCGTCCGACAGGGGAGCTACACCTTC. Its protein product is CASSVRQGSYTF.

The gene calls are TRBV20-1 and TRBJ2-5; D is perhaps TRBD2 (5 bases). Germline values: CDR1 DFQATT, CDR2 SNEGSKA (reference sequence). The CDR3 totals 13 residues. Trimming took 3 bases from V and 4 from J, leaving 12 bases between them. The CDR3 is CSASMGSSETQYF. The CDR3 bases are TGCAGTGCTAGTATGGGGAGTTCAGAGACCCAGTACTTC.

The gene calls are TRBV24-1 and TRBJ1-5, with 11 bases identical to TRBD1. V dropped 4 bases and J dropped 6; count of bases not matched to a gene: 10. CDR3 size: 17 residues. Germline V gene lookup returns CDR1 KGHDR and CDR2 SFDVKD. CDR3 protein: CATSERTGGLFGQPQHF. The CDR3 DNA sequence: TGTGCCACCAGTGAGCGGACAGGGGGCTTATTCGGTCAGCCCCAGCATTTT.

V usage is TRBV5-1 and J usage is TRBJ1-1; 8 nucleotides align to TRBD1. This CDR3 is 15 amino acids long. Germline values: CDR1 SGHRS, CDR2 YFSETQ. V trimming: 4 bases; J trimming: 1 base; junction bases outside the gene matches: 6. The CDR3 coding sequence is TGCGCCAGCAGCCTACAGACAGGGGCGAACACTGAAGCTTTCTTT. It encodes CASSLQTGANTEAFF. Variable domain in full (rest from reference TRBV5-1 and TRBJ1-1): KAGVTQTPRYLIKTRGQQVTLSCSPISGHRSVSWYQQTPGQGLQFLFEYFSETQRNKGNFPGRFSGRQFSNSRSEMNVSTLELGDSALYLCASSLQTGANTEAFFGQGTRLTVV.